The T cell receptor (beta chain) under discussion was sequenced for a study of T cells in Graves' hyperthyroidism and ophthalmopathy. General study findings and limits: Most thyroid clonotypes expanded above 0.001 appeared in blood too. The model anticipated ophthalmopathy a median about six months pre-onset. A model of 13 V-J pairs discriminated ophthalmopathy from stable hyperthyroidism.

There are 14 residues in the CDR3. Trimming removed 0 bases from V and 3 bases from J, with 8 bases in between. There were TCR beta CDR3 regions amplified from RNA transcripts. With the HTBI primer set, the TCR CDR3 went through a first round of RT-PCR. TCRdb independently ran MiXCR on the multiplex PCR reads; one entry per CDR3 protein. The sample yields about 700,000 distinct CDR3 sequences, just under 45% seen once. This clonotype was seen many times. Its antigen is not known. The receptor comes from an adult man with Graves' disease, either hyperthyroidism or ophthalmopathy (not recorded which). Input material: peripheral blood or thyroid tissue (not recorded which). This chain connects TRBV12-3 or TRBV12-4 to TRBJ2-5; D unresolved. DNA of the CDR3: TGTGCCAGCAGTTTAGCGTCGCGCGAAGAGACCCAGTACTTC. As protein: CASSLASREETQYF.